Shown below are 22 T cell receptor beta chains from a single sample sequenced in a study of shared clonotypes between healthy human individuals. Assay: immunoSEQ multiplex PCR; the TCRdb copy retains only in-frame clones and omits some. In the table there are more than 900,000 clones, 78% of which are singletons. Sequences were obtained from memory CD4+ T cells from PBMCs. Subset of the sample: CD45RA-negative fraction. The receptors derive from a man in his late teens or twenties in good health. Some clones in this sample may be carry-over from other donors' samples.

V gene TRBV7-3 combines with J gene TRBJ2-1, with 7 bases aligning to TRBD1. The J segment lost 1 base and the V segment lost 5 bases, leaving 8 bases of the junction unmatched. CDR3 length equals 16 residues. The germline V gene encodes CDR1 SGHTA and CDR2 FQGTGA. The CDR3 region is CASSGLGQKSYNEQFF. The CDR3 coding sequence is TGTGCCAGCAGCGGACTGGGACAGAAATCCTACAATGAGCAGTTCTTC.

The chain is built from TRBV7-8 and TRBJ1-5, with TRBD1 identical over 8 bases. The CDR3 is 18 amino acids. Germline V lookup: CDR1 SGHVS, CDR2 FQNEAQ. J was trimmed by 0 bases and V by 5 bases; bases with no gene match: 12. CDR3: CASSPDRVVIYSNQPQHF. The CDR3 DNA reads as TGTGCCAGCAGCCCGGACAGGGTAGTCATCTATAGCAATCAGCCCCAGCATTTT.

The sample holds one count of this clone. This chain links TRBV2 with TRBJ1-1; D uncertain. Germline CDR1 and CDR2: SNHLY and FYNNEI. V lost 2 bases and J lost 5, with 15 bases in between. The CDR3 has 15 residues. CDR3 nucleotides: TGTGCCAGCAGTGAACTTGGACCGACTTATACTGAAGCTTTCTTT. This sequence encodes CASSELGPTYTEAFF. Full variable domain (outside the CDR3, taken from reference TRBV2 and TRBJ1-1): EPEVTQTPSHQVTQMGQEVILRCVPISNHLYFYWYRQILGQKVEFLVSFYNNEISEKSEIFDDQFSVERPDGSNFTLKIRSTKLEDSAMYFCASSELGPTYTEAFFGQGTRLTVV.

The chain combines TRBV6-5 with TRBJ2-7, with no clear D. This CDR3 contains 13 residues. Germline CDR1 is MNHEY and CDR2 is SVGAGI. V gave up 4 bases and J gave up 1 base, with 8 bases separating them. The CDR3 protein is CASSWKGSYEQYF. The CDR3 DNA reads TGTGCCAGCAGTTGGAAGGGTTCCTACGAGCAGTACTTC.

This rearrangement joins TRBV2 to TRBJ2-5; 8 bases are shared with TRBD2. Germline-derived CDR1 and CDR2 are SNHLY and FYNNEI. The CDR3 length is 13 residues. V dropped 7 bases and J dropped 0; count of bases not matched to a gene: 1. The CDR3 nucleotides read TGTGCCAGCACACTAGCGGACCAAGAGACCCAGTACTTC. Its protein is CASTLADQETQYF. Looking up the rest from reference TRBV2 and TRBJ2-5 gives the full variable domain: EPEVTQTPSHQVTQMGQEVILRCVPISNHLYFYWYRQILGQKVEFLVSFYNNEISEKSEIFDDQFSVERPDGSNFTLKIRSTKLEDSAMYFCASTLADQETQYFGPGTRLLVL.

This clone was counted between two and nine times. Here the CDR3 DNA reads TGTGCCAGCAGTTTCATCGATCCAGGGCGGACTGAAGCTTTCTTT. Translating it yields CASSFIDPGRTEAFF. V gene TRBV28 combines with J gene TRBJ1-1; a possible D gene is TRBD1 (5 bases). The CDR3 loop spans 15 amino acids. In germline, CDR1 is MDHEN, CDR2 SYDVKM. V was pared by 3 bases and J by 5 bases, with 16 bases between.

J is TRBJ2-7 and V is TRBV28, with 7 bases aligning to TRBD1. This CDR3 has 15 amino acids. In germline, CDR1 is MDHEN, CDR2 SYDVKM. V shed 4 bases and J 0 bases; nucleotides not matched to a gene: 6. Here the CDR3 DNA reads TGTGCCAGCAGTTCAGGGGGTAGCGACTCCTACGAGCAGTACTTC. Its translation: CASSSGGSDSYEQYF.

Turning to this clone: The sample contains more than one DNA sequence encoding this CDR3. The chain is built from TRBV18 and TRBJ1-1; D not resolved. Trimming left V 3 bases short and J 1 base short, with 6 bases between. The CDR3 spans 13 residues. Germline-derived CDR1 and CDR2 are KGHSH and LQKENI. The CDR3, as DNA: TGTGCCAGCTCACCCGACCAGAACACTGAAGCTTTCTTT. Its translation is CASSPDQNTEAFF.

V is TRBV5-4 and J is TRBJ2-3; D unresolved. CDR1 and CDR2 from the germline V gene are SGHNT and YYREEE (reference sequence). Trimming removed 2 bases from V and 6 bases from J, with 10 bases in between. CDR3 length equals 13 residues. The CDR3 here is CASSFDFLDTQYF. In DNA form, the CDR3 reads TGTGCCAGCAGCTTCGACTTTTTGGATACGCAGTATTTT.

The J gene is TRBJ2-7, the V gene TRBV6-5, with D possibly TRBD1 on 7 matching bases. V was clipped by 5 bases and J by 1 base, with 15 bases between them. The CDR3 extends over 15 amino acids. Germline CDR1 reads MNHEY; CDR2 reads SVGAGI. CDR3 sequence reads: CASSQQGRPSYEQYF. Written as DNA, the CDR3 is TGTGCCAGCAGTCAACAGGGGAGGCCTTCCTACGAGCAGTACTTC.

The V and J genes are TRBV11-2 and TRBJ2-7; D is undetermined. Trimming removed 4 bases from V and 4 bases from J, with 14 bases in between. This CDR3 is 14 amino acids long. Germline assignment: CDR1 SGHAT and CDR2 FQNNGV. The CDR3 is CASSYGFSSYEQYF. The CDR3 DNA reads TGTGCCAGCAGCTATGGGTTCTCCTCATACGAGCAGTACTTC.

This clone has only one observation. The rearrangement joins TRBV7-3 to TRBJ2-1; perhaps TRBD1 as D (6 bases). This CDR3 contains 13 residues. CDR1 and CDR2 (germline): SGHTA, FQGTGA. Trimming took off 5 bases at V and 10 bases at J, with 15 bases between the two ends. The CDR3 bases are TGTGCCAGCAGCCCAACAGGGCGCCAGGAGCAGTTCTTC. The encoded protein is CASSPTGRQEQFF.

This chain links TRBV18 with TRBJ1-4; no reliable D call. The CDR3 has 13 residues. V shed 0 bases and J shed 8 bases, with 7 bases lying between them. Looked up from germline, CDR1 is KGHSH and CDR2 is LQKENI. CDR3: CASSPPMREKLFF. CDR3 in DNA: TGTGCCAGCTCACCACCCATGAGGGAAAAACTGTTTTTT.

The CDR3 nucleotides read TGCGCCAGCAGCTTGGCCGCAGGGGGAGCTTTCGATGAAGCTTTCTTT. Amino acids: CASSLAAGGAFDEAFF. V and J are TRBV5-1 and TRBJ1-1; 7 positions agree with TRBD1. Per germline, CDR1 SGHRS and CDR2 YFSETQ. The CDR3 is 16 amino acids. V gave up 0 bases and J gave up 7 bases; unmatched junction bases: 12. Full variable domain (missing parts from reference TRBV5-1 and TRBJ1-1): KAGVTQTPRYLIKTRGQQVTLSCSPISGHRSVSWYQQTPGQGLQFLFEYFSETQRNKGNFPGRFSGRQFSNSRSEMNVSTLELGDSALYLCASSLAAGGAFDEAFFGQGTRLTVV.

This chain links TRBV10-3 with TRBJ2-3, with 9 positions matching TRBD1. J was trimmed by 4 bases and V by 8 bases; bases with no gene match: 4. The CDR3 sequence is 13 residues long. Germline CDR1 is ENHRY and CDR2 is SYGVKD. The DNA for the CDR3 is TGTGCCATCGAGGGGACAGGGCCAGATACGCAGTATTTT. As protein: CAIEGTGPDTQYF.

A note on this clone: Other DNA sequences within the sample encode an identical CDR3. CDR3: CSVVTSGEKLFF. Written as DNA, the CDR3 is TGCAGCGTTGTCACCTCAGGGGAAAAACTGTTTTTT. The chain uses TRBV29-1 and TRBJ1-4, with D possibly TRBD1 on 5 matching bases. There are 12 residues in the CDR3. Germline loops: CDR1 SQVTM, CDR2 ANQGSEA. With 4 bases removed from V and 8 bases from J, the gap between germline ends came to 11 bases.

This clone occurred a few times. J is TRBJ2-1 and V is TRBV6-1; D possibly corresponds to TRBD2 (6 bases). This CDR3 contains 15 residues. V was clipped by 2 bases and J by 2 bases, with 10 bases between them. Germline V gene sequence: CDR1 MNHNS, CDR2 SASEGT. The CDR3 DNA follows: TGTGCCAGCAGTGAAAATGGAGGGGCCTACAATGAGCAGTTCTTC. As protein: CASSENGGAYNEQFF.

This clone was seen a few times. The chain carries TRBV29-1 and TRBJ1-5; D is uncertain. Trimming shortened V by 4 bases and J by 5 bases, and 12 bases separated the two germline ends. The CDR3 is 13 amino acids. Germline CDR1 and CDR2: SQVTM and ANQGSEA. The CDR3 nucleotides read TGCAGCGTTGCCGGGGATGGGGATCAGCCCCAGCATTTT. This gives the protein CSVAGDGDQPQHF.

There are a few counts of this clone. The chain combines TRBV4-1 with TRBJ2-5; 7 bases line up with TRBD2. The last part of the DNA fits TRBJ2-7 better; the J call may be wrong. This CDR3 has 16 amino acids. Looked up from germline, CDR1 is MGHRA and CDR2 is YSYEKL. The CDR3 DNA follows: TGCGCCAGCAGCCAGACCCCACGTAGCGGGCCTTACGAGCAGTACTTC. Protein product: CASSQTPRSGPYEQYF.

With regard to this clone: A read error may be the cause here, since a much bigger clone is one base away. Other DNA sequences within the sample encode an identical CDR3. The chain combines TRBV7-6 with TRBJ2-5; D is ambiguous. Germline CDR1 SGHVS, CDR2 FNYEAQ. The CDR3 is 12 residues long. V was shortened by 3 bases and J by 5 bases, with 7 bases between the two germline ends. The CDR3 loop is CASSLVGETQYF. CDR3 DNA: TGTGCCAGCAGCTTGGTGGGGGAGACCCAGTACTTC.

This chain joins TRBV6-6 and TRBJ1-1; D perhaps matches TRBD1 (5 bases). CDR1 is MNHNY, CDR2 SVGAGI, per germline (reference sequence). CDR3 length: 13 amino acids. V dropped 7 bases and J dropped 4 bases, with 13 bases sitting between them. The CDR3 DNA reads TGTGCCAGCACTCCGACGGGGGGCACTGAAGCTTTCTTT. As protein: CASTPTGGTEAFF.

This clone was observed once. The CDR3 sequence: CASSLRGGRAEAFF. CDR3 DNA: TGTGCCAGCAGTTTACGAGGGGGTCGGGCTGAAGCTTTCTTT. This chain joins TRBV28 and TRBJ1-1; TRBD1 might be the D (6 bases). V was pared by 2 bases and J by 6 bases, with 13 bases between. From germline, CDR1 is MDHEN and CDR2 SYDVKM. The CDR3 loop spans 14 amino acids.